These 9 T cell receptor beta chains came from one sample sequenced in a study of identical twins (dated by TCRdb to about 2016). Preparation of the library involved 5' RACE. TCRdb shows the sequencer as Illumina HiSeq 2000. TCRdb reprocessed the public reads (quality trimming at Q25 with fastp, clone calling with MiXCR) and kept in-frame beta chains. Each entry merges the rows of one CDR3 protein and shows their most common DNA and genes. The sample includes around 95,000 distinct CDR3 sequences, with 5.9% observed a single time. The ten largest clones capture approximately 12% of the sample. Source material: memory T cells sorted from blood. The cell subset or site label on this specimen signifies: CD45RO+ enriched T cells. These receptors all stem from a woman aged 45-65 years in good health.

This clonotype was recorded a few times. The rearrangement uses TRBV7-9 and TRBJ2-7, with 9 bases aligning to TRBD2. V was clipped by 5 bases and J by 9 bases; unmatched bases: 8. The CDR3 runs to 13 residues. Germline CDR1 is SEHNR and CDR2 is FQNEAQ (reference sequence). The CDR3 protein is CASSTSGRPRQYV. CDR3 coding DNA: TGTGCCAGCAGCACCAGCGGGAGGCCACGGCAGTACGTC.

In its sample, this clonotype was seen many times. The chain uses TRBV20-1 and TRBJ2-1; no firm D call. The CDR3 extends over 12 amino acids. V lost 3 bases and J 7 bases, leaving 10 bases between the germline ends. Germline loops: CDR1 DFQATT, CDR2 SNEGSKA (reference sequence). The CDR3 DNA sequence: TGCAGTGCTAGGAAAGGTATGAATGAGCAGTTCTTC. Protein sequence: CSARKGMNEQFF.

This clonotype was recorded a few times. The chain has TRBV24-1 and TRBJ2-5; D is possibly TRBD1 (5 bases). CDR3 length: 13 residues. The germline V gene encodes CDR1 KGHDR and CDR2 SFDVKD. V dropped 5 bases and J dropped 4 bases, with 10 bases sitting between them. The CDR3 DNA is TGTGCCACCAGTGGGGCAGGGCGAGAGACCCAGTACTTC. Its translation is CATSGAGRETQYF.

The CDR3 is CASSRHVDTDTQYF. As DNA, the CDR3 is TGTGCCAGCAGCCGACATGTGGACACAGATACGCAGTATTTT. This chain joins TRBV9 and TRBJ2-3, with unresolved D. This CDR3 contains 14 residues. V was shortened by 4 bases and J by 2 bases, with 11 bases between the two germline ends. Germline CDR1 reads SGDLS; CDR2 reads YYNGEE. Filled out from reference TRBV9 and TRBJ2-3, the complete variable domain reads DSGVTQTPKHLITATGQRVTLRCSPRSGDLSVYWYQQSLDQGLQFLIQYYNGEERAKGNILERFSAQQFPDLHSELNLSSLELGDSALYFCASSRHVDTDTQYFGPGTRLTVL.

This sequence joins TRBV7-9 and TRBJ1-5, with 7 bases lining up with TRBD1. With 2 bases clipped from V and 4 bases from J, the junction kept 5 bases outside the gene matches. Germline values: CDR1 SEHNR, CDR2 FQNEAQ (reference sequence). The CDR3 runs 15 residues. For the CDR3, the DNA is TGTGCCAGCAGCTTATCCGGACAGGAGAATCAGCCCCAGCATTTT. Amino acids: CASSLSGQENQPQHF.

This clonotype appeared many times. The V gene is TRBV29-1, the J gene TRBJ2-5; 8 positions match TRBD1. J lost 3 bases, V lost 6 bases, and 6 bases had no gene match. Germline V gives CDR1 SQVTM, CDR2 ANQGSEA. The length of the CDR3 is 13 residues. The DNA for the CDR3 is TGCAGCGTCAGACAGGGGCGGGAAGAGACCCAGTACTTC. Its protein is CSVRQGREETQYF.

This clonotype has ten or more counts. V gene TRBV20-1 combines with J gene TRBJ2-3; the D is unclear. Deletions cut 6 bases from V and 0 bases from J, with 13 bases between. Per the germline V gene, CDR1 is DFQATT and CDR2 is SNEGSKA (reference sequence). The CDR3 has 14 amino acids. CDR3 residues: CSATSGGSTDTQYF. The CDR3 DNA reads TGCAGTGCCACGTCGGGCGGTAGCACAGATACGCAGTATTTT.

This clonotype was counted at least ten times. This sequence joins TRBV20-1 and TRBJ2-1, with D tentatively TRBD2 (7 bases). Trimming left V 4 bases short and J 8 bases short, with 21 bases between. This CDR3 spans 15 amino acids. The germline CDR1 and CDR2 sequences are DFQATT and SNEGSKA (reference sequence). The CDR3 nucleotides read TGCAGTGCTATCCCCATAGGCGGGAGACAGGATGAGCAGTTCTTC. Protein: CSAIPIGGRQDEQFF.

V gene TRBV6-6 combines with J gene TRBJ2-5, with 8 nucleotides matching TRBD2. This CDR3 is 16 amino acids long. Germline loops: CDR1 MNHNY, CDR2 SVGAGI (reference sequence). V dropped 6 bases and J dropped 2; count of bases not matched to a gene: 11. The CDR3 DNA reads TGTGCCAGCAGACCTCGGAGCGGGAGTTTTCAAGAGACCCAGTACTTC. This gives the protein CASRPRSGSFQETQYF.